The source of this TCR beta chain is a study of T cell repertoires in cytomegalovirus infection. Across the study: Recently identified HLA-C-restricted and well-studied HLA-B-restricted CMV epitopes were used. TCR beta signatures that were public indicated CMV infection and matching HLA type.

As regards this clonotype: Antigen specificity is unknown.

Broader study findings: HLA-C-restricted CMV clonotypes gave the most frequent clonotype in two of eight donors. Pooled public TCR beta family frequency picked out CMV carriers with the relevant HLA.

TCRdb re-analysed the reads in MiXCR, keeping a single row per CDR3 protein. This table holds roughly 860,000 distinct CDR3 sequences, about 30% found once. This clonotype originated in a human donor in good health (CMV status not recorded). Some clones in this sample may be carry-over from other donors' samples. The sequenced sample was cultured CD8+ T cells from PBMCs, obtained from culture after CMV antigen stimulation.

The CDR3 DNA reads TGTGCCAGCAGCTTATTCCTCGGGACCGAGCAGTTCTTC. This encodes CASSLFLGTEQFF. The chain is built from TRBV7-2 and TRBJ2-1; D tentatively reads TRBD1 or TRBD2 (5 bases each). The germline V gene has CDR1 SGHTA and CDR2 FQGNSA. V gave up 2 bases and J gave up 10 bases, with 12 bases separating them. The CDR3 is 13 amino acids.